This section outlines one T cell receptor (beta chain) sequence together with its context. Its antigen is currently unknown. Repertoires were generated with immunoSEQ multiplex PCR, while TCRdb's copy carries only in-frame clones and drops some. Of around 720,000 clones in the sample, more than 70% were seen once. The sample originates from a study of shared clonotypes between healthy human individuals. Study context: CD4 naive and CD4 memory each took three plates per donor, while CD8 naive took two and CD8 memory one. Study observations and caveats: Sequencing depth was expected to influence donor clonotype sharing.

The CDR3 covers 16 residues. CDR1 KGHSH and CDR2 LQKENI come from the germline V gene. Trimming left V 3 bases short and J 6 bases short, with 20 bases between. The source material was memory CD4+ T cells sorted from blood. Subset indicated: CD45RA-negative fraction. The sequence came from a woman in her thirties in good health. The gene calls are TRBV18 and TRBJ1-2; D gene uncertain. CDR3 protein: CASSPPRWEDLHGYTF. Here the CDR3 DNA reads TGTGCCAGCTCACCTCCACGGTGGGAGGACCTACATGGCTACACCTTC.